Following are 23 T cell receptor beta chains from one sample sequenced in a study of blood T cell repertoires in COVID-19. The data were produced by immunoSEQ multiplex PCR, yet TCRdb's version contains in-frame clones alone and is incomplete. The table lists some 100,000 clones, approximately 86% of them singletons, with about 8% in the top ten. Specimen: peripheral blood. These receptor sequences come from a woman between 70 and 85 years old with acute or convalescent COVID-19.

The chain uses TRBV30 and TRBJ2-6, with TRBD1 matching over 11 bases. CDR1 GTSNPN and CDR2 SVGIG come from the germline V gene (reference sequence). This CDR3 is built from 20 residues. The V gene end was trimmed by 4 bases and the J gene end by 0 bases; junction bases not matched to a gene: 14. The CDR3 sequence: CAWTTRWTGGEVSGANVLTF. The CDR3 DNA is TGTGCCTGGACAACGAGGTGGACAGGGGGCGAAGTCTCTGGGGCCAACGTCCTGACTTTC.

V usage is TRBV6-5 and J usage is TRBJ1-2; TRBD1 aligns across 8 bases. This CDR3 region has 15 residues. CDR1 MNHEY and CDR2 SVGAGI come from the germline V gene. J gave up 4 bases and V 5 bases, and 9 bases lay outside the gene matches. CDR3 in amino acids: CASSPRQGKGYGYTF. As DNA, the CDR3 is TGTGCCAGCAGTCCTCGACAGGGGAAAGGCTATGGCTACACCTTC.

The chain carries TRBV13 and TRBJ2-5; D might be TRBD2 (5 bases). V was trimmed by 4 bases and J by 7 bases, leaving 10 bases between them. Per the germline V gene, CDR1 is PRHDT and CDR2 is FYEKMQ (reference sequence). CDR3 length: 12 amino acids. The CDR3 loop reads CASSSLRGTQYF. CDR3 DNA: TGTGCCAGCAGCTCCCTCCGGGGGACCCAGTACTTC.

This clone has a single count. The gene calls are TRBV2 and TRBJ2-7; TRBD2 matches 13 bases. V lost 5 bases and J lost 3; bases outside the gene matches: 13. CDR3 length equals 18 residues. CDR1 SNHLY and CDR2 FYNNEI come from the germline V gene. CDR3 residues: CASSRRRTGTSGNYEQYF. The CDR3 nucleotides are TGTGCCAGCAGTCGGCGTCGGACCGGGACTAGCGGGAACTACGAGCAGTACTTC.

The rearrangement uses TRBV18 and TRBJ2-1; TRBD1 matches at 10 bases. With V trimmed by 3 bases and J by 2 bases, 1 base remained unmatched. This CDR3 region has 15 residues. Germline CDR1 is KGHSH and CDR2 is LQKENI. CDR3 nucleotides: TGTGCCAGCTCACCTGGACAGGGGGCCTACAATGAGCAGTTCTTC. This gives the protein CASSPGQGAYNEQFF.

This clone was recorded only once. V usage is TRBV5-1 and J usage is TRBJ1-1; D uncertain. The CDR3 loop spans 17 amino acids. Germline V gene sequence: CDR1 SGHRS, CDR2 YFSETQ. V was pared by 1 base and J by 2 bases, with 18 bases between. The CDR3 coding sequence is TGCGCCAGCAGCTTGTATGTGGCTAGTGAGCGCAACACTGAAGCTTTCTTT. This encodes CASSLYVASERNTEAFF.

V usage is TRBV11-3 and J usage is TRBJ1-6; D might be TRBD1 (5 bases). The CDR3 has 13 amino acids. V was shortened by 3 bases and J by 8 bases, with 8 bases between the two germline ends. Germline V CDR1 and CDR2: SGHNT, YENEEA. The CDR3 nucleotides are TGTGCCAGCAGCTTGGGACTGGATTCACCCCTCCACTTT. Encoded protein: CASSLGLDSPLHF.

This sequence joins TRBV5-1 and TRBJ2-7, with D perhaps TRBD1 (5 bases). This CDR3 comprises 15 residues. The germline V gene encodes CDR1 SGHRS and CDR2 YFSETQ. Trimming removed 0 bases from V and 4 bases from J, with 14 bases in between. The CDR3 region has the DNA TGCGCCAGCAGCTTGGTAGCAGGGTCTTTGTACGAGCAGTACTTC. Its protein is CASSLVAGSLYEQYF.

The V call is TRBV24-1, the J call TRBJ1-1; a weak D match, TRBD1 (6 bases). This CDR3 is built from 13 residues. Germline CDR1 is KGHDR and CDR2 is SFDVKD. The V end was cut by 9 bases, the J end by 0 bases, with 10 bases between. Here the CDR3 reads CATRGDMNTEAFF. CDR3 DNA sequence: TGTGCCACCCGAGGGGACATGAACACTGAAGCTTTCTTT.

The CDR3 nucleotides read TGTGCCAGCCGGTTTAGCGAAAATGCCAATGGCTACACCTTC. It specifies CASRFSENANGYTF. V is TRBV27 and J is TRBJ1-2; D gene uncertain. Germline CDR1 reads MNHEY; CDR2 reads SMNVEV (reference sequence). This CDR3 comprises 14 residues. The V end was cut by 8 bases, the J end by 6 bases, with 19 bases between.

The chain is built from TRBV29-1 and TRBJ2-2, with TRBD1 identical over 7 bases. Per the germline V gene, CDR1 is SQVTM and CDR2 is ANQGSEA. The CDR3 contains 14 residues. V dropped 4 bases and J dropped 0; count of bases not matched to a gene: 2. In DNA form, the CDR3 reads TGCAGCGTTGGGACAGGAACGAACACCGGGGAGCTGTTTTTT. Translation: CSVGTGTNTGELFF.

DNA for the CDR3: TGCGCCAGCAGCCAAGTGGAGGGTCCGGTCTACGAGCAGTACTTC. It specifies CASSQVEGPVYEQYF. The V gene is TRBV4-1, the J gene TRBJ2-7; weak D call: TRBD2 (6 bases). This CDR3 is built from 15 residues. The germline V and J ends were trimmed by 1 base and 3 bases, with 13 bases remaining between them. Germline CDR1 and CDR2: MGHRA and YSYEKL.

V and J are TRBV5-1 and TRBJ2-1; D is perhaps TRBD2 (5 bases). Germline V CDR1 and CDR2: SGHRS, YFSETQ. The V and J ends lost 3 bases and 7 bases respectively, with 17 bases between them. The CDR3 has 15 residues. The CDR3 DNA follows: TGCGCCAGCAGCTATGGACTTTCCTCATGGAATGAGCAGTTCTTC. As protein: CASSYGLSSWNEQFF.

The chain couples TRBV7-6 to TRBJ2-1; 11 positions agree with TRBD2. CDR3 length: 15 amino acids. With V trimmed by 5 bases and J by 4 bases, 4 bases remained unmatched. Germline assignment: CDR1 SGHVS and CDR2 FNYEAQ. CDR3 sequence reads: CASSIGTSGYNEQFF. CDR3 DNA: TGTGCCAGCAGCATAGGGACTAGCGGATACAATGAGCAGTTCTTC.

V usage is TRBV7-8 and J usage is TRBJ2-7; D is ambiguous. V lost 0 bases and J 6 bases, leaving 15 bases between the germline ends. The CDR3 has 15 residues. Germline-derived CDR1 and CDR2 are SGHVS and FQNEAQ. CDR3 bases: TGTGCCAGCAGCTTAGCTCGTTTCCAGAATTTCGAGCAGTACTTC. It codes for CASSLARFQNFEQYF.

The CDR3 bases are TGTGCCAGTAGTACTCCGGGACTAGACTACGAGCAGTACTTC. Amino acid sequence: CASSTPGLDYEQYF. V and J are TRBV19 and TRBJ2-7, with 8 bases aligning to TRBD2. Per germline, CDR1 LNHDA and CDR2 SQIVND (reference sequence). The CDR3 has 14 residues. With V trimmed by 4 bases and J by 3 bases, 5 bases remained unmatched.

The V call is TRBV3-1 (or the pseudogene TRBV3-2), the J call TRBJ2-5; 12 nucleotides align to TRBD2. The V gene end was trimmed by 2 bases and the J gene end by 4 bases; junction bases not matched to a gene: 2. CDR1 is LGHDT, CDR2 YNNKEL, per germline (reference sequence). There are 15 residues in the CDR3. The chain's CDR3 is CASSQRTSGTETQYF. CDR3 coding DNA: TGTGCCAGCAGCCAACGGACTAGCGGGACAGAGACCCAGTACTTC.

This chain joins TRBV27 and TRBJ2-3; 13 positions match TRBD2. Germline trimming cut 3 bases from V and 2 bases from J; bases unmatched to any gene: 5. This CDR3 is 17 amino acids long. Germline lookup yields CDR1 MNHEY and CDR2 SMNVEV (reference sequence). CDR3 DNA sequence: TGTGCCAGCAGTTTGCTGACTAGCGGGGGGCCCACAGATACGCAGTATTTT. Translating it yields CASSLLTSGGPTDTQYF.

About this clone itself: This sample also contains other DNA sequences that code for the same CDR3. The chain links TRBV3-1 (or the pseudogene TRBV3-2) to TRBJ2-1; possibly TRBD1 for D (6 bases). The ends were cut back, 1 base at V and 3 bases at J, with 10 bases in the middle. Germline CDR1 reads LGHDT; CDR2 reads YNNKEL (reference sequence). The CDR3 has 15 residues. CDR3 nucleotides: TGTGCCAGCAGCCAAGGTGGACAGAGCTACAATGAGCAGTTCTTC. Translation gives CASSQGGQSYNEQFF.

This chain connects TRBV11-2 to TRBJ2-1; D is uncertain. Germline values: CDR1 SGHAT, CDR2 FQNNGV. V was shortened by 5 bases and J by 0 bases, with 8 bases between the two germline ends. The CDR3 extends over 14 amino acids. The CDR3 loop reads CASSPPSSYNEQFF. The CDR3 region has the DNA TGTGCCAGCAGCCCACCCAGCTCCTACAATGAGCAGTTCTTC.

V is TRBV5-5 and J is TRBJ1-4, with 10 bases lining up with TRBD1. J lost 4 bases, V lost 6 bases, and 15 bases had no gene match. Germline V gives CDR1 SGHKS, CDR2 YYEKEE (reference sequence). The CDR3 length is 18 residues. The CDR3 DNA reads as TGTGCCAGCACCCTAAGGGACAGGGGAGTTAGGGGTAATGAAAAACTGTTTTTT. It yields the protein CASTLRDRGVRGNEKLFF.

This chain connects TRBV6-2 or TRBV6-3 to TRBJ1-1; 7 bases align to TRBD1. Unmatched junction bases numbered 12, after V lost 4 bases and J lost 4 bases. CDR1 MNHEY and CDR2 SVGEGT come from the germline V gene. The CDR3 runs to 16 residues. The CDR3 sequence is CASSSRQGAVSTEAFF. The CDR3 DNA is TGTGCCAGCAGTTCTAGACAGGGCGCGGTGAGCACTGAAGCTTTCTTT.

V gene TRBV19 combines with J gene TRBJ1-1, with D unclear. V dropped 6 bases and J dropped 6 bases, with 17 bases sitting between them. This CDR3 has 14 residues. In germline, CDR1 is LNHDA, CDR2 SQIVND (reference sequence). CDR3: CASRTTQAGAEAFF. In nucleotides, the CDR3 is TGTGCCAGTAGAACGACTCAGGCGGGCGCTGAAGCTTTCTTT.